One sample yielded the 26 T cell receptor beta chains listed below, sequenced in a study of T cells in Graves' hyperthyroidism and ophthalmopathy. Researchers took RNA transcripts and amplified the TCR beta CDR3 regions from them. Primed by the HTBI set, a first-round RT-PCR was run on the TCR CDR3. TCRdb itself ran the multiplex PCR reads through MiXCR, one entry per CDR3 protein. Of fewer than 900,000 distinct CDR3 sequences detected, under 20% appear once; the ten largest clones hold 16%. The sequenced sample consisted of blood. The receptors here all came from a woman in her forties or fifties with Graves' hyperthyroidism that later progressed to Graves' ophthalmopathy.

This clonotype occurred many times. CDR3 protein: CASSPRDRDYEQYF. The CDR3 coding sequence is TGTGCCAGCAGTCCCCGGGACAGGGACTACGAGCAGTACTTC. The chain is built from TRBV6-1 and TRBJ2-7, with TRBD1 matching 9 bases. Germline V gene data show CDR1 as MNHNS and CDR2 as SASEGT. The junction had 5 bases not matched to a gene; V was cut back by 5 bases and J by 3 bases. The CDR3 totals 14 residues.

The sample holds a few counts of this clonotype. This chain links TRBV7-9 with TRBJ1-2; D is ambiguous. Per the germline V gene, CDR1 is SEHNR and CDR2 is FQNEAQ (reference sequence). This CDR3 has 12 residues. V was pared by 3 bases and J by 8 bases, with 10 bases between. CDR3 sequence: CASSFREIGYTF. In DNA, the CDR3 is TGTGCCAGCAGCTTCCGGGAGATCGGCTACACCTTC.

The chain carries TRBV7-8 and TRBJ1-1; D remains unclear. The CDR3 length is 13 residues. Germline loops: CDR1 SGHVS, CDR2 FQNEAQ. V was pared by 8 bases and J by 0 bases, with 10 bases between. The CDR3 sequence is CASLRGLNTEAFF. The CDR3 region has the DNA TGTGCCAGCCTCCGAGGGCTGAACACTGAAGCTTTCTTT.

J is TRBJ1-2 and V is TRBV29-1; tentatively, D is TRBD1 (5 bases). The CDR3 extends over 11 amino acids. Deletions cut 3 bases from V and 6 bases from J, with 8 bases between. The germline gives CDR1 SQVTM, CDR2 ANQGSEA. The CDR3 loop is CSVEGTDGYTF. CDR3 DNA: TGCAGCGTTGAGGGGACGGATGGCTACACCTTC.

This clonotype was counted only a few times. The V call is TRBV7-8, the J call TRBJ2-5; maybe TRBD2 (5 bases). V lost 1 base, J lost 5 bases, and 14 bases lay in between. In germline, CDR1 is SGHVS, CDR2 FQNEAQ. This CDR3 comprises 15 residues. The CDR3 sequence is CASSLESGMGETQYF. The CDR3 DNA follows: TGTGCCAGCAGCTTAGAGTCCGGGATGGGGGAGACCCAGTACTTC.

This clonotype turned up a few times. The chain employs TRBV29-1 and TRBJ1-4, with 7 bases that match TRBD1. The trim removed 6 bases at V and 0 bases at J, leaving 10 bases unmatched. The CDR3 length is 16 residues. CDR1 is SQVTM and CDR2 is ANQGSEA in the germline V gene. The DNA for the CDR3 is TGCAGCGTAACCACACAGGGGACTGCAACTAATGAAAAACTGTTTTTT. Its translation is CSVTTQGTATNEKLFF. Complete variable domain (other parts from reference TRBV29-1 and TRBJ1-4): SAVISQKPSRDICQRGTSLTIQCQVDSQVTMMFWYRQQPGQSLTLIATANQGSEATYESGFVIDKFPISRPNLTFSTLTVSNMSPEDSSIYLCSVTTQGTATNEKLFFGSGTQLSVL.

In its sample, this clonotype was seen many times. The CDR3 protein is CAISEGGPVGGAFF. CDR3 bases: TGTGCCATCAGTGAGGGAGGACCTGTTGGGGGAGCTTTCTTT. The rearrangement joins TRBV10-3 to TRBJ1-1; D is possibly TRBD1 (5 bases). V dropped 2 bases and J dropped 10 bases, with 17 bases sitting between them. This CDR3 is built from 14 residues. CDR1 is ENHRY and CDR2 is SYGVKD in the germline V gene.

This clonotype was counted only a few times. The V and J genes are TRBV5-4 and TRBJ1-1; TRBD1 is a possible D gene (5 bases). V lost 0 bases and J 4 bases, leaving 16 bases between the germline ends. The V gene's germline CDR1 is SGHNT and CDR2 YYREEE (reference sequence). The CDR3 sequence is 16 residues long. The CDR3 reads CASSLEFPQQGTEAFF. The CDR3 region has the DNA TGTGCCAGCAGCTTGGAATTTCCCCAGCAGGGCACTGAAGCTTTCTTT.

Points on this clonotype: This may be a read error: a much more frequent sequence differs by one nucleotide. The chain carries TRBV11-1 and TRBJ2-7; 11 bases align to TRBD2. V was clipped by 5 bases and J by 5 bases; unmatched bases: 8. The CDR3 runs 15 residues. The V gene's germline CDR1 is SGHAT and CDR2 FQDESV (reference sequence). The CDR3 loop is CASSPRLAGIHEQYF. DNA for the CDR3: TGTGCCAGCAGCCCACGACTAGCGGGGATCCACGAGCAGTACTTC.

The table lists this clonotype with many counts. The chain uses TRBV12-3 or TRBV12-4 and TRBJ2-1, with TRBD2 matching 8 bases. Trimming took 5 bases from V and 4 from J; bases not matched to a gene: 19. The CDR3 runs 19 residues. The CDR3 DNA reads as TGTGCCAGCAGTGTACGCGCGGGAGGCGGCGGGGTACTTTACAATGAGCAGTTCTTC. Its protein product is CASSVRAGGGGVLYNEQFF.

V usage is TRBV6-1 and J usage is TRBJ2-1; TRBD2 matches at 12 bases. Germline V lookup: CDR1 MNHNS, CDR2 SASEGT. The CDR3 loop spans 17 amino acids. Trimming removed 5 bases from V and 2 bases from J; junction bases left unmatched: 7. CDR3 loop: CASSSSRLAGAYNEQFF. Here the CDR3 DNA reads TGTGCCAGCAGTTCCTCCCGACTAGCGGGGGCCTACAATGAGCAGTTCTTC.

Only one count was recorded for this clonotype. This may stem from a read error, because a much larger clone lies one nucleotide away. V gene TRBV2 combines with J gene TRBJ2-2; D is tentatively TRBD1 or TRBD2 (6 bases each). Germline-derived CDR1 and CDR2 are SNHLY and FYNNEI. The length of the CDR3 is 13 residues. The CDR3 loop is CASRPQGAGGLFF. CDR3 DNA sequence: TGTGCCAGCAGACCACAGGGTGCCGGGGGGCTGTTTTTT.

Many counts were recorded for this clonotype. The V call is TRBV30, the J call TRBJ2-7; 8 nucleotides agree with TRBD1. CDR3 length equals 13 residues. The germline CDR1 and CDR2 sequences are GTSNPN and SVGIG (reference sequence). Unmatched junction bases numbered 4, after V lost 3 bases and J lost 3 bases. CDR3 nucleotide sequence: TGTGCCTGGAGAACAGGGGGTAACTACGAGCAGTACTTC. Residues: CAWRTGGNYEQYF.

This clonotype was recorded at least ten times. The V gene is TRBV12-3 or TRBV12-4, the J gene TRBJ2-1; the match to TRBD1 covers 8 bases. Germline trimming cut 5 bases from V and 8 bases from J; bases unmatched to any gene: 14. CDR3 length: 16 residues. Here the CDR3 DNA reads TGTGCCAGCAGTGACTTGGGCAGGGGGCCTTCGGATGAGCAGTTCTTC. It yields the protein CASSDLGRGPSDEQFF.

V and J are TRBV5-5 and TRBJ2-4; D call uncertain. Trimming left V 0 bases short and J 10 bases short, with 5 bases between. The germline V gene encodes CDR1 SGHKS and CDR2 YYEKEE (reference sequence). This CDR3 has 11 amino acids. CDR3 DNA: TGTGCCAGCAGCTTGGGGCCGATTCAGTACTTC. The encoded protein is CASSLGPIQYF. Filled out from reference TRBV5-5 and TRBJ2-4, the complete variable domain reads DAGVTQSPTHLIKTRGQQVTLRCSPISGHKSVSWYQQVLGQGPQFIFQYYEKEERGRGNFPDRFSARQFPNYSSELNVNALLLGDSALYLCASSLGPIQYFGAGTRLSVL.

This clonotype was counted ten times or more. The chain combines TRBV7-8 with TRBJ2-3; 15 nucleotides align to TRBD2. CDR1 is SGHVS, CDR2 FQNEAQ, per germline. V shed 3 bases, J shed 0 bases, and the junction held 4 bases outside the gene matches. The CDR3 length is 18 residues. CDR3 in DNA: TGTGCCAGCAGCTTGGGGACTAGCGGGGGGATTAGCACAGATACGCAGTATTTT. It yields the protein CASSLGTSGGISTDTQYF. Based on the CDR3 plus reference TRBV7-8 and TRBJ2-3, the full variable domain is GAGVSQSPRYKVAKRGQDVALRCDPISGHVSLFWYQQALGQGPEFLTYFQNEAQLDKSGLPSDRFFAERPEGSVSTLKIQRTQQEDSAVYLCASSLGTSGGISTDTQYFGPGTRLTVL.

This clonotype came up a few times. An end of the junction does not agree with germline; a read error may underlie this. The genes are TRBV6-2 or TRBV6-3 and TRBJ1-1; no clear D gene. There are 13 residues in the CDR3. Germline V gene sequence: CDR1 MNHEY, CDR2 SVGEGT. CDR3 DNA sequence: TGTGCCAGCAGTTACTCGGCAGTCACTGAAGCTTACTTT. As protein: CASSYSAVTEAYF.

Many counts were recorded for this clonotype. This chain joins TRBV12-3 or TRBV12-4 and TRBJ1-2; D is undetermined. This CDR3 comprises 14 residues. Trimming left V 8 bases short and J 2 bases short, with 15 bases between. The CDR3 here is CASSPRHGNYGYTF. The CDR3 DNA follows: TGTGCCAGCTCTCCCCGGCATGGGAACTATGGCTACACCTTC.

CDR3 amino acids: CSAVGLAGTTDTQYF. The CDR3 DNA reads TGCAGTGCCGTCGGATTAGCGGGTACCACAGATACGCAGTATTTT. The J gene is TRBJ2-3, the V gene TRBV20-1; the match to TRBD2 covers 7 bases. CDR1 is DFQATT, CDR2 SNEGSKA, per germline (reference sequence). Trimming removed 6 bases from V and 2 bases from J; junction bases left unmatched: 11. The CDR3 is 15 residues long.

This clonotype was recorded many times. The chain uses TRBV30 and TRBJ2-1; D remains unclear. CDR3 length: 16 amino acids. Between the trimmed V and J ends, which lost 0 bases and 2 bases, there was a span of 14 bases. The germline V gene encodes CDR1 GTSNPN and CDR2 SVGIG (reference sequence). In DNA form, the CDR3 reads TGTGCCTGGAGTGTACCCGGACGCTCGCCCTACAATGAGCAGTTCTTC. Amino acid sequence: CAWSVPGRSPYNEQFF.

This clonotype was counted ten times or more. This chain connects TRBV12-3 or TRBV12-4 to TRBJ1-5; 7 nucleotides align to TRBD1. Trimming removed 5 bases from V and 2 bases from J; junction bases left unmatched: 6. This CDR3 is 15 amino acids long. The CDR3 DNA reads as TGTGCCAGCAGTACAGGGGTCAAGGGCAATCAGCCCCAGCATTTT. This codes for CASSTGVKGNQPQHF.

This clonotype was counted many times. The chain employs TRBV12-5 and TRBJ2-1; possibly TRBD2 for D (6 bases). The V gene's germline CDR1 is LGHNT and CDR2 FRNRAP. Trimming took 1 base from V and 0 from J, leaving 10 bases between them. The CDR3 extends over 16 amino acids. For the CDR3, the DNA is TGTGCTAGTGGTTTGGGCGGGACTCTCTCCTACAATGAGCAGTTCTTC. Amino acid sequence: CASGLGGTLSYNEQFF.

The chain joins TRBV5-4 to TRBJ2-3, with 9 positions matching TRBD1. The CDR3 spans 15 residues. The V segment lost 0 bases and the J segment 5 bases; nucleotides outside the gene matches: 4. Germline loops: CDR1 SGHNT, CDR2 YYREEE (reference sequence). The CDR3 sequence is CASSLDRGRRDTQYF. CDR3 DNA: TGTGCCAGCAGCTTGGACAGGGGGCGAAGAGATACGCAGTATTTT.

The CDR3 sequence is CSAHGTGGYEQYF. The CDR3 nucleotides read TGCAGTGCCCACGGGACAGGAGGTTACGAGCAGTACTTC. This chain uses TRBV20-1 with TRBJ2-7; 8 bases are a match to TRBD1. This CDR3 has 13 amino acids. V trimming: 6 bases; J trimming: 4 bases; junction bases outside the gene matches: 8. Germline V gene sequence: CDR1 DFQATT, CDR2 SNEGSKA (reference sequence).

This clonotype showed up just a few times. One base away lies a much larger clone, so this may be a sequencing read error. The chain couples TRBV6-1 to TRBJ1-1, with D unclear. V was pared by 3 bases and J by 2 bases, with 1 base between. Germline CDR1 MNHNS, CDR2 SASEGT. The CDR3 is 11 amino acids. DNA of the CDR3: TGTGCCAGCAGTGACAACACTGAAGCTTTCTTT. Translation: CASSDNTEAFF.

On this clonotype: A clone one base away is much larger, so this may be a read error. This chain connects TRBV6-5 to TRBJ1-1, with 8 bases aligning to TRBD1. The V gene's germline CDR1 is MNHEY and CDR2 SVGAGI. The V gene end was trimmed by 2 bases and the J gene end by 4 bases; junction bases not matched to a gene: 18. The CDR3 runs 19 residues. The CDR3, as DNA: TGTGCCAGCAGTTACCCCCCCGCTGCGGTGGACAGGGCCGGCACTGAAGCTTTCTTT. Translated: CASSYPPAAVDRAGTEAFF.